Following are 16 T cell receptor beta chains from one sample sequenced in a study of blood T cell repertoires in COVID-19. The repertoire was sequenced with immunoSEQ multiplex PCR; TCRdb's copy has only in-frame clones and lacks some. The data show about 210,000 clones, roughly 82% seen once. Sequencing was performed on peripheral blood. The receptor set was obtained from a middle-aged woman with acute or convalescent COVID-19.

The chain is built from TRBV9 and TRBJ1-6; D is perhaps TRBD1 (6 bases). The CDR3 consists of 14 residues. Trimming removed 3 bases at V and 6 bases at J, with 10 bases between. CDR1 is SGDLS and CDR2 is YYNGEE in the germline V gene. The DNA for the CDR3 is TGTGCCAGCAGCGCCACAGGGCTTAATTCACCCCTCCACTTT. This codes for CASSATGLNSPLHF. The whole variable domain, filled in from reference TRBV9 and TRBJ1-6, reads DSGVTQTPKHLITATGQRVTLRCSPRSGDLSVYWYQQSLDQGLQFLIQYYNGEERAKGNILERFSAQQFPDLHSELNLSSLELGDSALYFCASSATGLNSPLHFGNGTRLTVT.

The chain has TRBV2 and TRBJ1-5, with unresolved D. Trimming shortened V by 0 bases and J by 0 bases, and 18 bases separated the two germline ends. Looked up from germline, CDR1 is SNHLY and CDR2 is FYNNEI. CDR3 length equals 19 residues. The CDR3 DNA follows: TGTGCCAGCAGTGAAGCTAGGGAGCTAGGACTCTATAGCAATCAGCCCCAGCATTTT. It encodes CASSEARELGLYSNQPQHF.

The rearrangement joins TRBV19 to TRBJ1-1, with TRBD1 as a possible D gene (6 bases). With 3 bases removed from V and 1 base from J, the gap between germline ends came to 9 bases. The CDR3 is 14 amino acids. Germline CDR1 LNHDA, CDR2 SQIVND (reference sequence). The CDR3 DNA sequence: TGTGCCAGTAGTATGCGGACAGAGAACACTGAAGCTTTCTTT. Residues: CASSMRTENTEAFF.

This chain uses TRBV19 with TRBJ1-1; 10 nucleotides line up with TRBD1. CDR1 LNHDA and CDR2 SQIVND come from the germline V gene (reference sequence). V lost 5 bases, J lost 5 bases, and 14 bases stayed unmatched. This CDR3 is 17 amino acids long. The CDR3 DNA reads TGTGCCAGTAGTCCCGGACGAGGGACAGGGGTAGGAACTGAAGCTTTCTTT. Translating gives CASSPGRGTGVGTEAFF. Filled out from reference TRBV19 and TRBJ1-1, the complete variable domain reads DGGITQSPKYLFRKEGQNVTLSCEQNLNHDAMYWYRQDPGQGLRLIYYSQIVNDFQKGDIAEGYSVSREKKESFPLTVTSAQKNPTAFYLCASSPGRGTGVGTEAFFGQGTRLTVV.

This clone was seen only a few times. CDR3 in DNA: TGTGCCAGCAGCCAAATATCTGGAAACACCATATATTTT. Protein: CASSQISGNTIYF. This chain connects TRBV3-1 (or the pseudogene TRBV3-2) to TRBJ1-3; unclear D gene. This CDR3 is 13 amino acids long. V lost 2 bases and J lost 1, with 3 bases in between. Germline V lookup: CDR1 LGHDT, CDR2 YNNKEL (reference sequence).

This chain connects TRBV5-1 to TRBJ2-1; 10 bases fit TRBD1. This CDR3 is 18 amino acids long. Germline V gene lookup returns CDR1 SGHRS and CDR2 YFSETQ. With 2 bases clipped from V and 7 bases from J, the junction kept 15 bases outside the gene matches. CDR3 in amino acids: CASSFLTTRTGGNNEQFF. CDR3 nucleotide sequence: TGCGCCAGCAGCTTCCTGACGACCCGGACAGGGGGAAATAATGAGCAGTTCTTC.

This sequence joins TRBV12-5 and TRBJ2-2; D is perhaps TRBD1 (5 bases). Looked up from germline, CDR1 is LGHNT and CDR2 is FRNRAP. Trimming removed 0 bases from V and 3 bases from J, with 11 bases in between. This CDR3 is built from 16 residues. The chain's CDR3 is CASGLVSTEYTGELFF. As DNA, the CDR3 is TGTGCTAGTGGTTTGGTATCGACAGAGTACACCGGGGAGCTGTTTTTT.

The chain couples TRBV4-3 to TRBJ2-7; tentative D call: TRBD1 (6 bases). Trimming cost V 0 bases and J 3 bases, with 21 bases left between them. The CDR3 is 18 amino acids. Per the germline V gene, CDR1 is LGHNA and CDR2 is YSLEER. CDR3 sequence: CASSQDLGSGATYYEQYF. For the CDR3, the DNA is TGCGCCAGCAGCCAAGATTTAGGTTCAGGGGCCACCTACTACGAGCAGTACTTC.

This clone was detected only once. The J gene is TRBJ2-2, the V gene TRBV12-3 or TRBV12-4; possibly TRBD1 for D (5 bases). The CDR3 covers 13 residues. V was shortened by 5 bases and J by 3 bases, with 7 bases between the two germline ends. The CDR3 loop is CASSRQYTGELFF. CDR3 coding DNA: TGTGCCAGCAGTCGACAGTACACCGGGGAGCTGTTTTTT.

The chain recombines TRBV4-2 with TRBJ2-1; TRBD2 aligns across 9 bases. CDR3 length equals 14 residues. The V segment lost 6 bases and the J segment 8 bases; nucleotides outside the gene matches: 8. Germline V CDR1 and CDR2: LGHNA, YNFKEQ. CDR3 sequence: CASRGGTSNDEQFF. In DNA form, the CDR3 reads TGTGCCAGCAGAGGGGGGACTAGCAACGATGAGCAGTTCTTC.

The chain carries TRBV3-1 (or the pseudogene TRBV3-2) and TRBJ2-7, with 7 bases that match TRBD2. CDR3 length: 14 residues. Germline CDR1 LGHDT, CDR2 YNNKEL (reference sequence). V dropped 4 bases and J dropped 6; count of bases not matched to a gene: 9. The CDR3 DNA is TGTGCCAGCAGCCCTCGGGGGGTCGGGTTCGAGCAGTACTTC. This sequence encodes CASSPRGVGFEQYF.

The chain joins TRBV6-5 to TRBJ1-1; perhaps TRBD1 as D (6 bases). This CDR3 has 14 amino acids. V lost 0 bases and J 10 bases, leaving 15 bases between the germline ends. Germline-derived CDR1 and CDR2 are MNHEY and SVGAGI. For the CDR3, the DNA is TGTGCCAGCAGTTACTCGACGGACAGCTCCCGAGCTTTCTTT. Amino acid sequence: CASSYSTDSSRAFF.

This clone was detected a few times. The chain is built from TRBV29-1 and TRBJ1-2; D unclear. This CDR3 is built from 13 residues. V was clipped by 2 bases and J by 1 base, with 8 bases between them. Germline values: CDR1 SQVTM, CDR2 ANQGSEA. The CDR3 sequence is CSVESLGNYGYTF. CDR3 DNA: TGCAGCGTTGAATCCCTAGGTAACTATGGCTACACCTTC.

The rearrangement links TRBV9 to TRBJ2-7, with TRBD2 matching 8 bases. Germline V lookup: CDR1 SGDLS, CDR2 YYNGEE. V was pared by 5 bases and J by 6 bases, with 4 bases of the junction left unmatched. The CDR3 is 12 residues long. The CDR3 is CASRKLAAEQYF. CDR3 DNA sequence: TGTGCCAGCAGGAAACTAGCGGCCGAGCAGTACTTC.

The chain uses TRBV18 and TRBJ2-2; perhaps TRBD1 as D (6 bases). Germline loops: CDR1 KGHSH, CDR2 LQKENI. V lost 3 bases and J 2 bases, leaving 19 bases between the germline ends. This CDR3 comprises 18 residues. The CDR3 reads CASSPQRNSGENTGELFF. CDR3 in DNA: TGTGCCAGCTCACCCCAAAGAAACTCAGGGGAAAACACCGGGGAGCTGTTTTTT.

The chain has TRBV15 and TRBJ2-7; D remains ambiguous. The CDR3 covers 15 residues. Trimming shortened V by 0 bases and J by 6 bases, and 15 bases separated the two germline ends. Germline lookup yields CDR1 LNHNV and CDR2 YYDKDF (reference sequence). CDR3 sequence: CATSRDRQTYVEQYF. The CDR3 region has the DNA TGTGCCACCAGCAGAGATAGGCAGACTTACGTCGAGCAGTACTTC.